This TCR beta chain was sequenced for a study of tumor-infiltrating lymphocytes in localized non-small cell lung cancer. Study in general: The cohort mixed smokers and never-smokers, several histologies, and some post-neoadjuvant-chemotherapy samples.

J lost 3 bases, V lost 2 bases, and 6 bases had no gene match. The V gene's germline CDR1 is MNHEY and CDR2 SVGAGI. The CDR3 is 15 amino acids. Study-level findings and limits: Higher tumor T cell infiltration than in uninvolved lung was supported by TCRbeta sequencing. Each assay used a separate piece of the same tissue. T-cell fraction did not differ between immunotypes IM1 and IM2.

Assay used: immunoSEQ multiplex PCR; TCRdb lists only in-frame clones, some missing. There are around 25,000 clones in the sample; about two thirds occur only once, and approximately 14% lies in the top ten. On this clone itself: Its antigen is still unknown.

Sequenced sample: lung tumor tissue. The V and J genes are TRBV6-5 and TRBJ1-1; 7 positions agree with TRBD1. This clonotype was sampled from a human donor with non-small cell lung cancer. CDR3 nucleotides: TGTGCCAGCAGTTACGAGAGGGGGCACTACACTGAAGCTTTCTTT. Protein: CASSYERGHYTEAFF.